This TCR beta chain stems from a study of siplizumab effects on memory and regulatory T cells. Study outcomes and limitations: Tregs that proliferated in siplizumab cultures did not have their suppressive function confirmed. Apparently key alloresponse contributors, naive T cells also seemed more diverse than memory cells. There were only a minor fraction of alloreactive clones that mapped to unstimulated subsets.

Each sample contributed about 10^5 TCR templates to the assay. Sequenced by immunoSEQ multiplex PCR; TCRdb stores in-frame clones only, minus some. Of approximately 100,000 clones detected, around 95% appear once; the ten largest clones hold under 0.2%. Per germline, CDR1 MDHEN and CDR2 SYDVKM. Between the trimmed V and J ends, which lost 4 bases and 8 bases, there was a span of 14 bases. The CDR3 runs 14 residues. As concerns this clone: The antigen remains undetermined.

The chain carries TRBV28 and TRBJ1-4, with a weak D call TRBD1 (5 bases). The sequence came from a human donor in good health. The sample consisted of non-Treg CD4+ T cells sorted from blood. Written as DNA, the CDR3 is TGTGCCAGCAGTTGCAGGGCCGGGGAGGAAAAACTGTTTTTT. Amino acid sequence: CASSCRAGEEKLFF.